The table lists the clone carrying this T cell receptor (beta chain) with a count of one. Its target is unknown. Tumor tissue was taken before any definitive surgery or chemotherapy was given. This sample is drawn from a study of high-grade serous ovarian cancer treatment subgroups. General observations from the study: Same-patient tumor repertoires overlapped at about 0.095 to 0.85; different patients barely overlapped.

Sequencing used immunoSEQ multiplex PCR; TCRdb keeps in-frame clones, though not all of them. The top ten clones hold approximately 10% of a sample with about 7,600 clones, 60% to 85% of them seen once. CDR1 is LNHDA and CDR2 is SQIVND in the germline V gene (reference sequence). This CDR3 has 17 amino acids. With V trimmed by 11 bases and J by 9 bases, 19 bases remained unmatched. This receptor was obtained from a human donor with high-grade serous ovarian cancer. This chain connects TRBV19 to TRBJ2-2; 12 bases agree with TRBD2. Sample: tumor tissue. CDR3 loop: CAASGLAGGPTRRELFF. Here the CDR3 DNA reads TGTGCCGCCTCAGGGCTAGCGGGAGGGCCGACCAGAAGGGAGCTGTTTTTT.